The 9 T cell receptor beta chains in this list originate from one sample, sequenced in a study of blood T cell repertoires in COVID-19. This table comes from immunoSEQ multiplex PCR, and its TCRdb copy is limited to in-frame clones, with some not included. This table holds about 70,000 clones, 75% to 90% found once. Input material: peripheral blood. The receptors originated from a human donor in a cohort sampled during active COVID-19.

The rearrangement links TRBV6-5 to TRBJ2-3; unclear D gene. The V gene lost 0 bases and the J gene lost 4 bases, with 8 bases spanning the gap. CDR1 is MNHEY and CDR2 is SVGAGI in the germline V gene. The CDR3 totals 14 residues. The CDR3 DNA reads TGTGCCAGCAGTTACTCCTCCCTCTCAGATACGCAGTATTTT. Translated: CASSYSSLSDTQYF.

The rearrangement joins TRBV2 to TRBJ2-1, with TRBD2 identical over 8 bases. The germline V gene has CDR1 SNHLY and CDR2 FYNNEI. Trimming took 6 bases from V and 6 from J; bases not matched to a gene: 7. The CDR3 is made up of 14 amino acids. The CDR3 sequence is CASSATSGGNEQFF. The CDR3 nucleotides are TGTGCCAGCAGCGCGACGAGCGGGGGCAATGAGCAGTTCTTC.

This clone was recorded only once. CDR3 sequence reads: CASIGQTNTGELFF. DNA for the CDR3: TGTGCCAGCATTGGACAGACAAACACCGGGGAGCTGTTTTTT. The chain employs TRBV6-5 and TRBJ2-2, with D perhaps TRBD1 (6 bases). The V end was cut by 7 bases, the J end by 2 bases, with 11 bases between. The CDR3 runs to 14 residues. Germline CDR1 MNHEY, CDR2 SVGAGI.

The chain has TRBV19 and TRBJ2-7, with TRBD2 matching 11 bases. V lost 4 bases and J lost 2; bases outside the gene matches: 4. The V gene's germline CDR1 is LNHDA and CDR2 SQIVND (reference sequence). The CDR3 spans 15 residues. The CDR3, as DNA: TGTGCCAGTAGTACCGGGACTAGCGGCCCCTACGAGCAGTACTTC. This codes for CASSTGTSGPYEQYF.

In DNA, the CDR3 is TGTGCCAGCAGCTTGTTTTCCGGTCTGGGGGCTACTAGCACAGATACGCAGTATTTT. Residues: CASSLFSGLGATSTDTQYF. This chain connects TRBV11-2 to TRBJ2-3; D is perhaps TRBD1 (6 bases). Germline V lookup: CDR1 SGHAT, CDR2 FQNNGV. V lost 3 bases and J 0 bases, leaving 22 bases between the germline ends. The CDR3 contains 19 residues.

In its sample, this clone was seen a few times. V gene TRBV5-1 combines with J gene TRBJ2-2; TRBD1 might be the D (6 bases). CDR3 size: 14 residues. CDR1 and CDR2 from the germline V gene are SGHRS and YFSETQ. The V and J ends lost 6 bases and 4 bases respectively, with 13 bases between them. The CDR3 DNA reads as TGCGCCAGCAAACTGGGGGCGCCCACCGGGGAGCTGTTTTTT. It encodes CASKLGAPTGELFF.

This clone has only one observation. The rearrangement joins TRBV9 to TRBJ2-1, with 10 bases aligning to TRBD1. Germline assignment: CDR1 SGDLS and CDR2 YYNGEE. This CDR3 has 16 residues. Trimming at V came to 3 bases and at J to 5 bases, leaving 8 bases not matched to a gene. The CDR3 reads CASSASGTGVNNEQFF. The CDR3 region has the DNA TGTGCCAGCAGCGCCTCCGGGACAGGGGTAAACAATGAGCAGTTCTTC.

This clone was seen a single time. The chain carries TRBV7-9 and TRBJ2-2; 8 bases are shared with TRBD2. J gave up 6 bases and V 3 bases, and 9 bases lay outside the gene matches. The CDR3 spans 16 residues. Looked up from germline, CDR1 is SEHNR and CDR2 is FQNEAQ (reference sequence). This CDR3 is CASSFPGGAIPGELFF. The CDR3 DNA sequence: TGTGCCAGCAGCTTTCCCGGGGGGGCGATACCCGGGGAGCTGTTTTTT.

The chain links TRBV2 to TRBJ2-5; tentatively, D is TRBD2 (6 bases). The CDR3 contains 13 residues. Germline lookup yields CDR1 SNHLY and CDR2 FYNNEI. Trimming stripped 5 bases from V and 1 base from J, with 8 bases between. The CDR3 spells CASSLGGQETQYF. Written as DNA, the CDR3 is TGTGCCAGCAGTCTGGGGGGCCAAGAGACCCAGTACTTC.